Below are 23 T cell receptor beta chains sequenced from a single sample in a study of cytomegalovirus exposure and HLA in healthy donors. The PCR employed 60 Vbeta primers together with 13 Jbeta primers. Sequencing used immunoSEQ multiplex PCR; TCRdb keeps in-frame clones, though not all of them. The sample lists roughly 200,000 clones; under 70% were seen once. The sample comprised PBMCs. These receptors were collected from a man between 35 and 55 years old in good health and CMV-seropositive.

The chain is built from TRBV9 and TRBJ2-5, with 9 bases aligning to TRBD2. Germline V CDR1 and CDR2: SGDLS, YYNGEE. V lost 0 bases and J lost 2; bases outside the gene matches: 5. The CDR3 has 16 amino acids. The CDR3 DNA sequence: TGTGCCAGCAGCGTAGGTGTAGCGGGGGAACAAGAGACCCAGTACTTC. Translating gives CASSVGVAGEQETQYF.

The J gene is TRBJ2-5, the V gene TRBV6-1; no firm D call. This CDR3 region has 11 residues. Trimming cost V 4 bases and J 9 bases, with 9 bases left between them. Germline V lookup: CDR1 MNHNS, CDR2 SASEGT. This chain's CDR3 is CASSGALPQYF. In DNA form, the CDR3 reads TGTGCCAGCAGTGGGGCCCTTCCCCAGTACTTC.

The V and J genes are TRBV15 and TRBJ2-3, with 7 bases matching TRBD2. Germline V gives CDR1 LNHNV, CDR2 YYDKDF (reference sequence). The CDR3 loop spans 16 amino acids. Unmatched junction bases numbered 10, after V lost 5 bases and J lost 2 bases. CDR3 nucleotide sequence: TGTGCCACCAGCCCGAGAGGGCGGGGGTACACAGATACGCAGTATTTT. This sequence encodes CATSPRGRGYTDTQYF.

The DNA for the CDR3 is TGTGCCAGCTCACCGGGGGACAGGGTGCCCCAGCATTTT. This encodes CASSPGDRVPQHF. This chain links TRBV18 with TRBJ1-5; TRBD1 matches 9 bases. Germline assignment: CDR1 KGHSH and CDR2 LQKENI. This CDR3 is 13 amino acids long. J gave up 9 bases and V 3 bases, and 3 bases lay outside the gene matches.

This clone was picked up one time. This chain joins TRBV14 and TRBJ1-1, with unresolved D. Germline CDR1 reads SGHDN; CDR2 reads FVKESK. The length of the CDR3 is 13 residues. V shed 0 bases and J shed 4 bases, with 6 bases lying between them. The CDR3: CASSQDRGTEAFF. For the CDR3, the DNA is TGTGCCAGCAGCCAAGACCGCGGCACTGAAGCTTTCTTT.

The genes are TRBV12-5 and TRBJ1-2; TRBD1 matches at 7 bases. CDR3 size: 14 residues. V gave up 3 bases and J gave up 8 bases; unmatched junction bases: 9. CDR1 and CDR2 (germline): LGHNT, FRNRAP. The CDR3 DNA sequence: TGTGCTAGTGGTTTAGACAGGGACCTCTGGGGCTACACCTTC. This translates into CASGLDRDLWGYTF. Drawing the rest from reference TRBV12-5 and TRBJ1-2, the complete variable domain is DARVTQTPRHKVTEMGQEVTMRCQPILGHNTVFWYRQTMMQGLELLAYFRNRAPLDDSGMPKDRFSAEMPDATLATLKIQPSEPRDSAVYFCASGLDRDLWGYTFGSGTRLTVV.

The chain has TRBV11-2 and TRBJ1-5; TRBD1 might be the D (6 bases). The CDR3 totals 14 residues. The V gene lost 1 base and the J gene lost 4 bases, with 8 bases spanning the gap. CDR1 and CDR2 from the germline V gene are SGHAT and FQNNGV. The CDR3 spells CASSLGQGNQPQHF. The CDR3 DNA sequence: TGTGCCAGCAGCTTAGGGCAGGGGAATCAGCCCCAGCATTTT.

The chain joins TRBV5-1 to TRBJ2-1; TRBD1 might be the D (6 bases). The germline gives CDR1 SGHRS, CDR2 YFSETQ. Trimming removed 2 bases from V and 9 bases from J, with 15 bases in between. The CDR3 contains 14 residues. The CDR3 sequence is CASSFDRPLVEQFF. The CDR3, as DNA: TGCGCCAGCAGCTTCGACAGGCCATTGGTTGAGCAGTTCTTC.

This chain uses TRBV28 with TRBJ1-2; 11 bases agree with TRBD1. From germline, CDR1 is MDHEN and CDR2 SYDVKM. The CDR3 is 20 residues long. V lost 6 bases to trimming and J lost 0 bases; unmatched junction nucleotides: 18. For the CDR3, the DNA is TGTGCCAGCAGCCCCGAGGCCCTTCCGGGACAGGGGGTAACTAACTATGGCTACACCTTC. Encoded protein: CASSPEALPGQGVTNYGYTF.

The table lists this clone with a few counts. The V call is TRBV29-1, the J call TRBJ2-5; D might be TRBD1 (5 bases). V shed 3 bases and J shed 2 bases, with 7 bases lying between them. The length of the CDR3 is 12 residues. CDR1 SQVTM and CDR2 ANQGSEA come from the germline V gene. CDR3 protein: CSVDPGQETQYF. In nucleotides, the CDR3 is TGCAGCGTTGACCCAGGGCAAGAGACCCAGTACTTC.

The chain couples TRBV27 to TRBJ2-1; D is perhaps TRBD1 (5 bases). The germline V gene encodes CDR1 MNHEY and CDR2 SMNVEV (reference sequence). Trimming took off 4 bases at V and 4 bases at J, with 17 bases between the two ends. CDR3 length: 16 amino acids. CDR3 bases: TGTGCCAGCAGTTCTCCCCTTTCCAGGGATTACAATGAGCAGTTCTTC. It is translated as CASSSPLSRDYNEQFF.

The rearrangement joins TRBV10-3 to TRBJ2-7, with 8 bases fitting TRBD1. Germline CDR1 reads ENHRY; CDR2 reads SYGVKD. V was pared by 6 bases and J by 2 bases, with 15 bases of the junction left unmatched. The CDR3 consists of 17 residues. The CDR3 is CAIRGDPGQVTTYEQYF. CDR3 bases: TGTGCCATCAGGGGAGATCCGGGACAGGTCACTACCTACGAGCAGTACTTC.

J is TRBJ1-3 and V is TRBV27; D is uncertain. CDR1 is MNHEY and CDR2 is SMNVEV in the germline V gene (reference sequence). The CDR3 is 13 residues long. Trimming left V 6 bases short and J 4 bases short, with 10 bases between. The CDR3 nucleotides are TGTGCCAGCAGCTCGGTTTACGGAAACACCATATATTTT. Translating gives CASSSVYGNTIYF.

This clone was seen only once. The CDR3 protein is CASSDYPVLSEKLFF. In DNA, the CDR3 is TGTGCCAGCAGTGACTATCCGGTTTTGAGCGAAAAACTGTTTTTT. The V gene is TRBV6-5, the J gene TRBJ1-4; D remains unclear. Germline V gene data show CDR1 as MNHEY and CDR2 as SVGAGI. V lost 5 bases and J lost 8, with 18 bases in between. The CDR3 contains 15 residues.

CDR3 residues: CASSRPGGGGGRSYEQYF. CDR3 sequence (DNA): TGTGCCAGCAGCCGACCTGGGGGGGGCGGGGGGCGATCCTACGAGCAGTACTTC. V gene TRBV7-8 combines with J gene TRBJ2-7, with 8 bases identical to TRBD2. Germline lookup yields CDR1 SGHVS and CDR2 FQNEAQ. This CDR3 spans 18 amino acids. The trim removed 5 bases at V and 1 base at J, leaving 16 bases unmatched.

This chain joins TRBV5-3 and TRBJ2-7; D perhaps matches TRBD2 (5 bases). TRBV5-3 is flagged as an ORF with uncertain function. V shed 6 bases and J shed 3 bases, with 31 bases lying between them. The CDR3 is 19 residues long. Written as DNA, the CDR3 is TGTGCCAGAAACGAGACTCTTACTAGACTTCCCTTGAACAACTACGAGCAGTACTTC. Translation gives CARNETLTRLPLNNYEQYF.

This clone has more than one count but fewer than ten. V usage is TRBV7-6 and J usage is TRBJ2-1, with 8 bases that match TRBD2. The J segment lost 7 bases and the V segment lost 1 base, leaving 9 bases of the junction unmatched. CDR1 and CDR2 from the germline V gene are SGHVS and FNYEAQ. The CDR3 spans 16 residues. The CDR3 DNA sequence: TGTGCCAGCAGCTTAGAGCCCGACGGGGGGGGGAATGAGCAGTTCTTC. It translates to CASSLEPDGGGNEQFF.

The V and J genes are TRBV28 and TRBJ1-2; D ambiguous. The V end was cut by 6 bases, the J end by 4 bases, with 9 bases between. The germline CDR1 and CDR2 sequences are MDHEN and SYDVKM. The length of the CDR3 is 12 residues. The CDR3 bases are TGTGCCAGCAGCCTAGGCCGCTATGGCTACACCTTC. Amino acids: CASSLGRYGYTF.

J is TRBJ1-1 and V is TRBV6-5; D remains unclear. CDR1 and CDR2 from the germline V gene are MNHEY and SVGAGI. The CDR3 extends over 15 amino acids. Trimming pared 2 bases from V and 0 bases from J, leaving 10 bases between. DNA for the CDR3: TGTGCCAGCAGTTACCGCGCCGCGGTGAACACTGAAGCTTTCTTT. This sequence encodes CASSYRAAVNTEAFF.

This clone was picked up a small number of times. The chain has TRBV6-5 and TRBJ2-5, with D possibly being TRBD2 (6 bases). V was pared by 1 base and J by 5 bases, with 11 bases between. This CDR3 comprises 14 residues. Germline-derived CDR1 and CDR2 are MNHEY and SVGAGI. The CDR3 region is CASSYLEGRETQYF. The DNA of the CDR3 is TGTGCCAGCAGTTACTTGGAGGGGAGGGAGACCCAGTACTTC.

On this clone itself: No conserved phenylalanine or tryptophan is present at the end of the CDR3, so a read error is the likely explanation. The limits of the CDR3 on the DNA are not certain, so only TCRdb's listed CDR3 is given. The chain carries TRBV4-2 and TRBJ2-3; TRBD1 is taken as the D call from the table, unchecked against the DNA. The CDR3 is 14 amino acids long, termini counted. Per the germline V gene, CDR1 is LGHNA and CDR2 is YNFKEQ. The CDR3 sequence is CASSQAGQGTPPSL.

The chain is built from TRBV7-9 and TRBJ2-3; D not resolved. The V and J ends lost 5 bases and 3 bases respectively, with 6 bases between them. CDR1 and CDR2 from the germline V gene are SEHNR and FQNEAQ (reference sequence). This CDR3 has 12 residues. This CDR3 reads CASSPRTDTQYF. The DNA for the CDR3 is TGTGCCAGCAGCCCACGGACAGATACGCAGTATTTT.

This clone was recorded only once. V is TRBV7-8 and J is TRBJ2-7; 10 nucleotides line up with TRBD2. The V gene end was trimmed by 1 base and the J gene end by 3 bases; junction bases not matched to a gene: 3. The CDR3 is 15 amino acids. Germline CDR1 reads SGHVS; CDR2 reads FQNEAQ. CDR3 in DNA: TGTGCCAGCAGCTTAGTGTCTAGCGGGAGCTACGAGCAGTACTTC. It translates to CASSLVSSGSYEQYF.